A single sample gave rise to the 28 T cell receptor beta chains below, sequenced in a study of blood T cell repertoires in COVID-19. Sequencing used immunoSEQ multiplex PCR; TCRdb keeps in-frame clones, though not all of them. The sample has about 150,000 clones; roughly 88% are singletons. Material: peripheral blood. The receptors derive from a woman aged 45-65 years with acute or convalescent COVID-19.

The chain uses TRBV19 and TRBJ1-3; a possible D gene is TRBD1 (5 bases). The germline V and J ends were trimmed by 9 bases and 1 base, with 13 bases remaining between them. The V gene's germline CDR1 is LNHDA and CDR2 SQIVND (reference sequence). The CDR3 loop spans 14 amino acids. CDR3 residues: CASLRRGSGNTIYF. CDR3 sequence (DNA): TGTGCCAGCCTCAGGCGGGGGTCTGGAAACACCATATATTTT.

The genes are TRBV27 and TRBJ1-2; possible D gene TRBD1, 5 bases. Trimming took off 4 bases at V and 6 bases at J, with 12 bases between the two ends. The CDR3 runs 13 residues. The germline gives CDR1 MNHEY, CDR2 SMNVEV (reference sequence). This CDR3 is CASSWGRSHGYTF. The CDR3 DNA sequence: TGTGCCAGCAGTTGGGGCAGGTCCCATGGCTACACCTTC.

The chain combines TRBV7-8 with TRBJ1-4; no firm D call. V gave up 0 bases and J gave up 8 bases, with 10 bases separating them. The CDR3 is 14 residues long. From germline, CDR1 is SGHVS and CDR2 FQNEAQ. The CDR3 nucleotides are TGTGCCAGCAGCTTAGCGGGAGTGTACGAAAAACTGTTTTTT. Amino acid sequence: CASSLAGVYEKLFF.

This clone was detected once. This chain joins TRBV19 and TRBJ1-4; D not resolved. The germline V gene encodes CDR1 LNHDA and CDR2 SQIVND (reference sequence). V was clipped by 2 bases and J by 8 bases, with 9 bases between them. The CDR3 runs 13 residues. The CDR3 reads CASSIMVEEKLFF. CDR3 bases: TGTGCCAGTAGTATAATGGTTGAGGAAAAACTGTTTTTT.

The chain's CDR3 is CASSFTGTGYNEQYF. The DNA for the CDR3 is TGCGCCAGCAGCTTTACCGGGACAGGGTATAACGAGCAGTACTTC. The genes are TRBV5-1 and TRBJ2-7; 9 nucleotides align to TRBD1. Trimming took 2 bases from V and 5 from J; bases not matched to a gene: 8. Germline V gene sequence: CDR1 SGHRS, CDR2 YFSETQ. The CDR3 runs 15 residues.

CDR3 DNA: TGCGCCAGCGGGGACAGTAGCAACTATGGCTACACCTTC. Translated: CASGDSSNYGYTF. The chain combines TRBV5-1 with TRBJ1-2; 7 nucleotides agree with TRBD1. The CDR3 loop spans 13 amino acids. Germline CDR1 SGHRS, CDR2 YFSETQ. The V and J ends lost 7 bases and 2 bases, in that order; junction bases with no gene match: 5.

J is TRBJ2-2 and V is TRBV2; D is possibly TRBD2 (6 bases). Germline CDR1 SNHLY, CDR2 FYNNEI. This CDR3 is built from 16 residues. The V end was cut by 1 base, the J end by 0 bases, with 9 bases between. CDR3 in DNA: TGTGCCAGCAGTGAAGACGGGGGTTCGAACACCGGGGAGCTGTTTTTT. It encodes CASSEDGGSNTGELFF.

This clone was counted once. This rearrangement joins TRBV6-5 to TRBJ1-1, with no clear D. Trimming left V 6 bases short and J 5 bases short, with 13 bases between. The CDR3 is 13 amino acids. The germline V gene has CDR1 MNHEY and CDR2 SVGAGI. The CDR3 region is CASSPIETTEAFF. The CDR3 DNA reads TGTGCCAGCAGCCCGATTGAGACTACTGAAGCTTTCTTT.

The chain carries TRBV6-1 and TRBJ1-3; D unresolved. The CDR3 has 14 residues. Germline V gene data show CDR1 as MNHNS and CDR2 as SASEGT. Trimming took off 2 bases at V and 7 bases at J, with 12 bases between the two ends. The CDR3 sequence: CASSEQRAGNTIYF. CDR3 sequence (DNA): TGTGCCAGCAGTGAACAGCGTGCGGGTAACACCATATATTTT.

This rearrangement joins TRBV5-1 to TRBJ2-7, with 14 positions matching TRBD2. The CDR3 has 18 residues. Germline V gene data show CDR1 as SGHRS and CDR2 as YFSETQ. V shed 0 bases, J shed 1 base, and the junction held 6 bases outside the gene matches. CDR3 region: CASSLGGLAGGPSYEQYF. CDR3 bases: TGCGCCAGCAGCTTGGGCGGACTAGCGGGGGGCCCGTCCTACGAGCAGTACTTC.

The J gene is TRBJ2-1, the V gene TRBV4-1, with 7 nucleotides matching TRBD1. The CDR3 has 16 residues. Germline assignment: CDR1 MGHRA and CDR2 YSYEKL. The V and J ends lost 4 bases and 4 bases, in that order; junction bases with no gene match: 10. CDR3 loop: CASSPMLRQGYNEQFF. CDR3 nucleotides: TGCGCCAGCAGCCCTATGCTAAGACAGGGTTACAATGAGCAGTTCTTC.

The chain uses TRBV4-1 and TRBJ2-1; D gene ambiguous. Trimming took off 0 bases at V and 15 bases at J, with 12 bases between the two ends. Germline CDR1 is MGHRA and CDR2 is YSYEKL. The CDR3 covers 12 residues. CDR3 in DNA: TGCGCCAGCAGCCAAGACCGGTCCAGGCGGTTCTTC. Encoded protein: CASSQDRSRRFF.

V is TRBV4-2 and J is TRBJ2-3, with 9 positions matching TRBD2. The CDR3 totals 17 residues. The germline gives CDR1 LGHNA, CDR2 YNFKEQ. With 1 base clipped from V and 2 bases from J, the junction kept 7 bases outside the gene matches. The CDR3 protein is CASSQGVAGADTDTQYF. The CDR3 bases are TGTGCCAGCAGCCAAGGGGTAGCGGGGGCTGACACAGATACGCAGTATTTT.

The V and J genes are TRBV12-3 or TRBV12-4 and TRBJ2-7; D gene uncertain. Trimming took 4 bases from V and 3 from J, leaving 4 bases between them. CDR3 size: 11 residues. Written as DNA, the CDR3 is TGTGCCAGCAGTTCCTACTACGAGCAGTACTTC. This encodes CASSSYYEQYF.

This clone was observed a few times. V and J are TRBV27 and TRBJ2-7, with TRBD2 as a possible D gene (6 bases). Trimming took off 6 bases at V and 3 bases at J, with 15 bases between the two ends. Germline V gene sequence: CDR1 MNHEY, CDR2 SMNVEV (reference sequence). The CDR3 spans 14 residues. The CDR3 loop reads CASRGGTSFYEQYF. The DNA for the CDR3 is TGTGCCAGCAGAGGCGGGACTTCATTCTACGAGCAGTACTTC.

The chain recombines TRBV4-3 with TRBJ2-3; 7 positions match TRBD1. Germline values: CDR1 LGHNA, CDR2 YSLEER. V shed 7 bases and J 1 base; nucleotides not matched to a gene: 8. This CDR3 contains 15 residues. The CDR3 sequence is CASTRQGGGTDTQYF. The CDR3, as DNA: TGCGCCAGCACGCGACAGGGTGGGGGCACAGATACGCAGTATTTT.

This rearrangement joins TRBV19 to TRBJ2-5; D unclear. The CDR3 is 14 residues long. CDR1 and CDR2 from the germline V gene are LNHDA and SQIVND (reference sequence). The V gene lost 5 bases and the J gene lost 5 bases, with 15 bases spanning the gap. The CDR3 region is CASSVAGFYETQYF. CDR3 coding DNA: TGTGCCAGTAGTGTCGCAGGTTTCTACGAGACCCAGTACTTC.

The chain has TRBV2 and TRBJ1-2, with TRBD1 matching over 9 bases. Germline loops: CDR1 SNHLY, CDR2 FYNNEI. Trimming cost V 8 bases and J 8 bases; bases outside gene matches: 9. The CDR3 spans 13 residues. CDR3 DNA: TGTGCCAGCGTCCGGGACAGGGCCGGGGGCTACACCTTC. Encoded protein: CASVRDRAGGYTF. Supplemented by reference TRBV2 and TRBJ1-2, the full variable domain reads EPEVTQTPSHQVTQMGQEVILRCVPISNHLYFYWYRQILGQKVEFLVSFYNNEISEKSEIFDDQFSVERPDGSNFTLKIRSTKLEDSAMYFCASVRDRAGGYTFGSGTRLTVV.

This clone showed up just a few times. CDR3 DNA: TGCGCCAGCAGCCAAGACGGGGGGGCGAGTGGTGCTCAGCCCCAGCATTTT. Amino acid sequence: CASSQDGGASGAQPQHF. The chain combines TRBV4-1 with TRBJ1-5, with D perhaps matching TRBD1 (6 bases). This CDR3 has 17 amino acids. Germline V gene sequence: CDR1 MGHRA, CDR2 YSYEKL. V was shortened by 0 bases and J by 6 bases, with 18 bases between the two germline ends.

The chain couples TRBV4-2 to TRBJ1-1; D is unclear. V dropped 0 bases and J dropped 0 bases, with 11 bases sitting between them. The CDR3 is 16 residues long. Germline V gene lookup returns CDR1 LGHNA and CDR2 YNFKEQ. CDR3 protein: CASSQDLAELNTEAFF. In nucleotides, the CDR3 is TGTGCCAGCAGCCAAGATCTAGCCGAATTGAACACTGAAGCTTTCTTT.

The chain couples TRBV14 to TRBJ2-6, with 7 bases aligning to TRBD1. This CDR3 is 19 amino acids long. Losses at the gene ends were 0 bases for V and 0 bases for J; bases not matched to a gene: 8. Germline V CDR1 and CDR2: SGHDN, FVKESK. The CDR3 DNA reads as TGTGCCAGCAGCCAAGATCTATGGACAGGCGCCTCTGGGGCCAACGTCCTGACTTTC. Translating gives CASSQDLWTGASGANVLTF.

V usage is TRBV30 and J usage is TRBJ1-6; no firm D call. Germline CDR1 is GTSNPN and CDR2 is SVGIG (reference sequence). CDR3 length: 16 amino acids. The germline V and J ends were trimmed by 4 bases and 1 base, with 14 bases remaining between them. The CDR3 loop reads CAWKGGKMSYNSPLHF. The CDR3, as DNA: TGTGCCTGGAAGGGAGGGAAGATGTCCTATAATTCACCCCTCCACTTT.

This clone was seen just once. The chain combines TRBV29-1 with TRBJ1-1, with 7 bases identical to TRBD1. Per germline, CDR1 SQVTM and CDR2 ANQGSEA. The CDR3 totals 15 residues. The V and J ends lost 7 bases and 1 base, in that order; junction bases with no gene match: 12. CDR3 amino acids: CSAPGQRGGNTEAFF. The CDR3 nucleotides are TGCAGCGCCCCGGGACAGCGAGGAGGGAACACTGAAGCTTTCTTT.

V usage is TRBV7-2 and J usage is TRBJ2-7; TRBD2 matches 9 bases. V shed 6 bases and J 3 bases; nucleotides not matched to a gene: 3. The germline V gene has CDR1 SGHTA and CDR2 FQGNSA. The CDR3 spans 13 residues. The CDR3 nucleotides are TGTGCCAGCAGTTCGCGGGGGGGCTACGAGCAGTACTTC. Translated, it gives CASSSRGGYEQYF.

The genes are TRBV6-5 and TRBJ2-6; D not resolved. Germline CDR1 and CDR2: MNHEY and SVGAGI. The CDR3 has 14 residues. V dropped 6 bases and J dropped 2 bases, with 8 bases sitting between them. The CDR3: CASRELAGANVLTF. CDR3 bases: TGTGCCAGCAGAGAGCTCGCTGGGGCCAACGTCCTGACTTTC.

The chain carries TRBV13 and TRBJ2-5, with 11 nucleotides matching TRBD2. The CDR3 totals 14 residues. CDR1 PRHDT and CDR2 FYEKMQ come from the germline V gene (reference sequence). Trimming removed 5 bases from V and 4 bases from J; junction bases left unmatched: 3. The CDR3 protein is CASSLLAGGETQYF. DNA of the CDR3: TGTGCCAGCAGCCTCCTAGCGGGAGGAGAGACCCAGTACTTC.

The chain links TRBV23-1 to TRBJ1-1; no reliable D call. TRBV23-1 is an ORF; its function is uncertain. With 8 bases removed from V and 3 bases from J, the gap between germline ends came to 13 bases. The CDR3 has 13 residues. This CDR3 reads CASSRPQYTEAFF. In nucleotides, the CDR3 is TGCGCCAGCTCTCGTCCTCAGTACACTGAAGCTTTCTTT.

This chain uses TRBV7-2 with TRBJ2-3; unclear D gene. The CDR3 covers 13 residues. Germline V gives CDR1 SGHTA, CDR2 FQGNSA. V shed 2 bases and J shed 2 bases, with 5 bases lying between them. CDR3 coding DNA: TGTGCCAGCAGCTTAACTCCCACAGATACGCAGTATTTT. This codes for CASSLTPTDTQYF.